In its sample, the clone carrying this TCR beta chain was seen once. This CDR3 has 12 residues. Germline CDR1 is ENHRY and CDR2 is SYGVKD. V was pared by 10 bases and J by 6 bases, with 12 bases between. The data belong to a study of T cell clonotyping in hematopoietic cell transplantation. Study overall: Cytoreduction preceded collection of pretransplant recipient samples.

Using immunoSEQ multiplex PCR, the repertoire was profiled, and TCRdb retains in-frame clones only, with some absent. The repertoire holds tens of thousands of clones, with 93% as singletons. Time point specified: recipient sample about 28 days before transplant, after cytoreduction. Recipients were bled about 28 days pretransplant and at posttransplant days 30, 100, 180. This rearrangement joins TRBV10-3 to TRBJ1-4; maybe TRBD1 (6 bases). The material sequenced was peripheral blood mononuclear cells, taken before stem cell transplant. This clonotype originated in a man aged 45 to 65 with acute myeloid leukemia. Some clones in this sample may be carry-over from other donors' samples. CDR3 nucleotide sequence: TGTGCCACTGGAGGGGGGGATGAAAAACTGTTTTTT. Its protein is CATGGGDEKLFF.